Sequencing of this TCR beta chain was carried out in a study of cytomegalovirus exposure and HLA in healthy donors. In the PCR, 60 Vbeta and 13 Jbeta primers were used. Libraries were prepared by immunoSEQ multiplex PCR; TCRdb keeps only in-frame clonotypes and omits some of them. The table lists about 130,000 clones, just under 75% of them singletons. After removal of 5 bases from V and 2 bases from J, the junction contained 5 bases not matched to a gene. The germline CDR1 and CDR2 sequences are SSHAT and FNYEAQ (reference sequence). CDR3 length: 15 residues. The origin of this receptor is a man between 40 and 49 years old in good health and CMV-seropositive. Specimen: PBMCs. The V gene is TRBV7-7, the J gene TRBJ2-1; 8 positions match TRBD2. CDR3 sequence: CASSPREGAYNEQFF. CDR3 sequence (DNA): TGTGCCAGCAGCCCCCGGGAGGGGGCCTACAATGAGCAGTTCTTC.